This T cell receptor (beta chain) was retrieved from a study of T cell responses to AZD1222 COVID-19 vaccine. In the study overall: Second doses were pooled across both intervals (about 4 or about 12 weeks). Regarding the study as a whole: Only a handful of individuals given AZD1222 were seropositive at baseline. Spike-spanning, vaccine-associated CD4 TCRs were dominant at 160-218 and 743-854. It should be noted that donors were predominantly white British and more often female, and clonal diversity was possibly underestimated.

Trimming removed 0 bases from V and 4 bases from J, with 12 bases in between. Germline CDR1 reads MNHEY; CDR2 reads SVGAGI. The CDR3 has 15 residues. Sequencing used immunoSEQ multiplex PCR; TCRdb keeps in-frame clones, though not all of them. Counted here are under 150,000 clones, around nine tenths occurring once; the ten biggest clones make up 2.8%. A word on this clone: Its antigen is not known.

The chain couples TRBV6-5 to TRBJ1-2; D gene unclear. This receptor was taken from an adult in good health. This sample comprised peripheral blood, obtained on day 0 of AZD1222 vaccination. CDR3: CASSYSIGEGYGYTF. DNA for the CDR3: TGTGCCAGCAGTTACTCGATTGGCGAAGGCTATGGCTACACCTTC.